What follows are 4 T cell receptor beta chains derived from one specimen sequenced in a study of T cells in Graves' hyperthyroidism and ophthalmopathy. Amplification yielded TCR beta CDR3 regions, with RNA transcripts as the source. First-round RT-PCR with HTBI primers amplified the TCR CDR3 region. MiXCR, run by TCRdb on the multiplex PCR reads, gives a single entry per CDR3 protein. This sample yields 500,000 to 650,000 distinct CDR3 sequences, of which roughly 15% are seen a single time; approximately 13% belongs to the top ten. The sample taken for sequencing was blood. The source is a woman between 45 and 65 years old with Graves' ophthalmopathy.

This clonotype was counted between two and nine times. Since a much larger clone is just one base distant, this may be a read error. The chain is built from TRBV28 and TRBJ1-5, with unresolved D. Germline V CDR1 and CDR2: MDHEN, SYDVKM. CDR3 length: 15 residues. This chain's CDR3 is CASSLIDVSNQPRHF. CDR3 nucleotides: TGTGCCAGCAGCTTGATAGATGTTAGCAATCAGCCCCGGCATTTT.

This clonotype has ten or more counts. The V call is TRBV5-8, the J call TRBJ2-3; D is unclear. The germline gives CDR1 SGHTS, CDR2 YDEGEE. The CDR3 consists of 11 residues. The V end was cut by 5 bases, the J end by 3 bases, with 4 bases between. The CDR3 bases are TGTGCCAGCAGGGGAACAGATACGCAGTATTTT. This translates into CASRGTDTQYF. The full variable domain, completed using reference TRBV5-8 and TRBJ2-3, is EAGVTQSPTHLIKTRGQQATLRCSPISGHTSVYWYQQALGLGLQFLLWYDEGEERNRGNFPPRFSGRQFPNYSSELNVNALELEDSALYLCASRGTDTQYFGPGTRLTVL.

A note on this clonotype: A much larger clone lies one base from this, so it may be a read error. Written as DNA, the CDR3 is TGTGCCAGTCGGAGTACGACAGGGGGCCTTCTCTACAATGAGCAGTTCTTC. Protein sequence: CASRSTTGGLLYNEQFF. The chain couples TRBV6-1 to TRBJ2-1, with 10 bases lining up with TRBD1. The J segment lost 3 bases and the V segment lost 9 bases, leaving 14 bases of the junction unmatched. The CDR3 has 17 amino acids. Germline values: CDR1 MNHNS, CDR2 SASEGT.

The rearrangement links TRBV7-8 to TRBJ1-1; TRBD1 matches at 7 bases. V shed 3 bases, J shed 8 bases, and the junction held 3 bases outside the gene matches. The CDR3 is 12 amino acids. Germline loops: CDR1 SGHVS, CDR2 FQNEAQ. The CDR3 is CASSFPRGEAFF. The CDR3 DNA sequence: TGTGCCAGCAGCTTCCCCAGGGGGGAAGCTTTCTTT.